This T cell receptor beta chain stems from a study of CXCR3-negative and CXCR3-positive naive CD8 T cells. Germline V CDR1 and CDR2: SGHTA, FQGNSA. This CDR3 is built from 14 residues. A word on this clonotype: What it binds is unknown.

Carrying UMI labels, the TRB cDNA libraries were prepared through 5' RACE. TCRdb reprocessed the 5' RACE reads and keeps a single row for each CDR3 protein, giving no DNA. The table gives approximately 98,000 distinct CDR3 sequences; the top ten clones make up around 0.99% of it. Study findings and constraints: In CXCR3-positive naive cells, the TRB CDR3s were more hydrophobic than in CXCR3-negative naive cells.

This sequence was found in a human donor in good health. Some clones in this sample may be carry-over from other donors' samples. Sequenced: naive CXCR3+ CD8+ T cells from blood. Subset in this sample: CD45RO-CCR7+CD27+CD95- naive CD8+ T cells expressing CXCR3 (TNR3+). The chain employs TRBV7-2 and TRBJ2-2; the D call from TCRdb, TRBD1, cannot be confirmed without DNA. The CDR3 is CASSQTGATGELFF.